This T cell receptor (beta chain) was recorded in a study of cytomegalovirus exposure and HLA in healthy donors. Worth noting for this clone: Its target is unknown.

The primer mix had 60 Vbeta and 13 Jbeta primers. Generated by immunoSEQ multiplex PCR, the TCRdb table keeps only in-frame clones and is missing some. This table holds about 270,000 clones, about 66% found once. Whole-study findings and limits: Reports credit the classifier with highly specific, highly sensitive diagnosis of cytomegalovirus status. Productive rates of about 90% or about 30% were seen for most TCR beta V segments in an earlier analysis. TCR beta V- and J-gene trimming, according to a later analysis, was linked to a missense DCLRE1C variant.

V lost 4 bases to trimming and J lost 9 bases, with 19 bases between them. CDR3 length equals 14 residues. Germline CDR1 and CDR2: SGHRS and YFSETQ. The origin of this receptor is a female donor in good health and CMV-seronegative. Input material: PBMCs. The rearrangement links TRBV5-1 to TRBJ2-5, with a weak D call TRBD2 (7 bases). DNA for the CDR3: TGCGCCAGCAGCGAGGGGGGGGCTCGGGAGGCCCAGTACTTC. Its translation: CASSEGGAREAQYF.